The 23 T cell receptor beta chains in this list originate from one sample, sequenced in a study of cytomegalovirus exposure and HLA in healthy donors. Assay: immunoSEQ multiplex PCR; the TCRdb copy retains only in-frame clones and omits some. Of 90,000 to 150,000 clones listed, over 65% are singletons. Sample: PBMCs. The receptor source for this set is a woman in her twenties or thirties in good health and CMV-seronegative.

The chain links TRBV19 to TRBJ2-2; D remains ambiguous. V lost 10 bases and J 5 bases, leaving 20 bases between the germline ends. CDR1 is LNHDA, CDR2 SQIVND, per germline (reference sequence). CDR3 size: 15 residues. The CDR3 reads CATTDVSFGTGELFF. Written as DNA, the CDR3 is TGTGCCACTACTGATGTTAGCTTCGGAACCGGGGAGCTGTTTTTT.

This rearrangement joins TRBV9 to TRBJ2-7; 8 bases align to TRBD2. Trimming at V came to 0 bases and at J to 0 bases, leaving 2 bases not matched to a gene. Germline V gene sequence: CDR1 SGDLS, CDR2 YYNGEE. The CDR3 runs to 15 residues. For the CDR3, the DNA is TGTGCCAGCAGCGTAGGCGGGGGGAACTCCTACGAGCAGTACTTC. It is translated as CASSVGGGNSYEQYF. The entire variable domain, with the rest obtained from reference TRBV9 and TRBJ2-7, is as follows: DSGVTQTPKHLITATGQRVTLRCSPRSGDLSVYWYQQSLDQGLQFLIQYYNGEERAKGNILERFSAQQFPDLHSELNLSSLELGDSALYFCASSVGGGNSYEQYFGPGTRLTVT.

The V call is TRBV7-9, the J call TRBJ2-7; D not certain. Trimming shortened V by 7 bases and J by 0 bases, and 7 bases separated the two germline ends. The V gene's germline CDR1 is SEHNR and CDR2 FQNEAQ (reference sequence). The CDR3 runs to 12 residues. CDR3 amino acids: CASKNLSYEQYF. In DNA form, the CDR3 reads TGTGCCAGCAAAAATCTCTCCTACGAGCAGTACTTC. Drawing the rest from reference TRBV7-9 and TRBJ2-7, the complete variable domain is DTGVSQNPRHKITKRGQNVTFRCDPISEHNRLYWYRQTLGQGPEFLTYFQNEAQLEKSRLLSDRFSAERPKGSFSTLEIQRTEQGDSAMYLCASKNLSYEQYFGPGTRLTVT.

V and J are TRBV7-9 and TRBJ2-1; 7 bases are shared with TRBD2. This CDR3 comprises 14 residues. Germline CDR1 reads SEHNR; CDR2 reads FQNEAQ (reference sequence). With 1 base clipped from V and 6 bases from J, the junction kept 3 bases outside the gene matches. DNA of the CDR3: TGTGCCAGCAGCTTAGTCGCGGGGGTCAATGAGCAGTTCTTC. It codes for CASSLVAGVNEQFF.

There are a few counts of this clone. This rearrangement joins TRBV20-1 to TRBJ1-1; D gene uncertain. With 6 bases removed from V and 3 bases from J, the gap between germline ends came to 8 bases. The length of the CDR3 is 11 residues. Germline V CDR1 and CDR2: DFQATT, SNEGSKA (reference sequence). The CDR3 reads CSAKDYTEAFF. The CDR3 nucleotides are TGCAGTGCCAAGGACTACACTGAAGCTTTCTTT.

V and J are TRBV5-1 and TRBJ2-5; 8 nucleotides align to TRBD2. Losses at the gene ends were 2 bases for V and 0 bases for J; bases not matched to a gene: 6. CDR3 size: 16 residues. Germline V CDR1 and CDR2: SGHRS, YFSETQ. This chain's CDR3 is CASSFGGGIDQETQYF. CDR3 nucleotide sequence: TGCGCCAGCAGCTTCGGCGGGGGGATTGACCAAGAGACCCAGTACTTC.

The CDR3 DNA is TGTGCCAGCAGCCCCACAGGCTCTGGAAACACCATATATTTT. The encoded protein is CASSPTGSGNTIYF. This chain joins TRBV7-9 and TRBJ1-3; weak D call: TRBD1 (5 bases). There are 14 residues in the CDR3. V lost 5 bases to trimming and J lost 0 bases, with 8 bases between them. Germline V gene lookup returns CDR1 SEHNR and CDR2 FQNEAQ (reference sequence).

This clone was observed a few times. The chain couples TRBV5-6 to TRBJ2-6, with TRBD1 matching over 9 bases. The CDR3 contains 14 residues. The V segment lost 3 bases and the J segment 8 bases; nucleotides outside the gene matches: 3. Germline loops: CDR1 SGHDT, CDR2 YYEEEE. The CDR3 here is CASSWGQGTNVLTF. The CDR3 DNA reads as TGTGCCAGCAGCTGGGGACAGGGAACCAACGTCCTGACTTTC.

This clone was observed a few times. J is TRBJ1-2 and V is TRBV9; 8 bases fit TRBD1. The CDR3 runs 12 residues. The germline V gene encodes CDR1 SGDLS and CDR2 YYNGEE. Trimming cost V 7 bases and J 8 bases; bases outside gene matches: 7. This CDR3 reads CASQDRAGGYTF. The CDR3 DNA sequence: TGTGCCAGCCAGGACAGGGCAGGCGGCTACACCTTC.

CDR3 sequence: CASSIRGGWGGSYNEQFF. DNA for the CDR3: TGTGCCAGTAGTATACGCGGCGGTTGGGGGGGCTCCTACAATGAGCAGTTCTTC. The rearrangement uses TRBV19 and TRBJ2-1; 7 bases are shared with TRBD2. The junction had 10 bases not matched to a gene; V was cut back by 2 bases and J by 0 bases. CDR3 size: 18 residues. The germline gives CDR1 LNHDA, CDR2 SQIVND (reference sequence).

The CDR3 sequence is CASRAYRGANVLTF. CDR3 nucleotides: TGCGCCAGCAGGGCCTACAGGGGGGCCAACGTCCTGACTTTC. The chain carries TRBV10-1 and TRBJ2-6, with D possibly TRBD1 on 5 matching bases. Germline V lookup: CDR1 WNHNN, CDR2 SYGVQD (reference sequence). There are 14 residues in the CDR3. V was trimmed by 6 bases and J by 4 bases, leaving 10 bases between them.

This sequence joins TRBV6-5 and TRBJ2-3; 7 bases are a match to TRBD1. V was pared by 5 bases and J by 0 bases, with 5 bases of the junction left unmatched. Germline V gives CDR1 MNHEY, CDR2 SVGAGI. This CDR3 comprises 15 residues. CDR3 sequence: CASSLNRGSTDTQYF. Written as DNA, the CDR3 is TGTGCCAGCAGTCTCAACAGGGGTAGCACAGATACGCAGTATTTT.

The chain is built from TRBV29-1 and TRBJ2-7; 7 bases match TRBD1. Germline CDR1 SQVTM, CDR2 ANQGSEA. With V trimmed by 7 bases and J by 3 bases, 3 bases remained unmatched. The CDR3 runs to 11 residues. Here the CDR3 reads CSGGQIYEQYF. The CDR3 bases are TGCAGCGGGGGACAGATCTACGAGCAGTACTTC.

This clone was observed a handful of times. The CDR3 nucleotides read TGTGCCAGTAGGGGAGGACAGGGGGCGCCGGGCTACACCTTC. Its translation is CASRGGQGAPGYTF. The chain combines TRBV19 with TRBJ1-2; 11 bases line up with TRBD1. After removal of 6 bases from V and 8 bases from J, the junction contained 8 bases not matched to a gene. The CDR3 totals 14 residues. The germline gives CDR1 LNHDA, CDR2 SQIVND (reference sequence).

This clone was found a few times. V and J are TRBV30 and TRBJ2-2; D possibly corresponds to TRBD1 (6 bases). The CDR3 has 16 amino acids. Deletions cut 0 bases from V and 1 base from J, with 12 bases between. CDR1 and CDR2 (germline): GTSNPN, SVGIG (reference sequence). The CDR3 coding sequence is TGTGCCTGGAGTGTAGGGGGTAGCCTGAACACCGGGGAGCTGTTTTTT. It is translated as CAWSVGGSLNTGELFF.

This clone was seen a single time. This chain links TRBV12-5 with TRBJ1-2; a possible D gene is TRBD1 (5 bases). Germline CDR1 is LGHNT and CDR2 is FRNRAP. This CDR3 is 15 amino acids long. V was clipped by 2 bases and J by 1 base, with 11 bases between them. CDR3: CASGLPTRGNYGYTF. The CDR3 DNA follows: TGTGCTAGTGGTTTGCCCACAAGGGGTAACTATGGCTACACCTTC.

This chain joins TRBV7-2 and TRBJ2-5; 10 nucleotides line up with TRBD1. The CDR3 totals 16 residues. The junction had 11 bases not matched to a gene; V was cut back by 5 bases and J by 5 bases. Germline CDR1 and CDR2: SGHTA and FQGNSA. CDR3 region: CASSRGQGMMSETQYF. CDR3 DNA: TGTGCCAGCAGCAGGGGACAGGGGATGATGAGCGAGACCCAGTACTTC.

This chain uses TRBV7-8 with TRBJ2-3; tentatively, D is TRBD2 (7 bases). Trimming pared 2 bases from V and 2 bases from J, leaving 17 bases between. Per the germline V gene, CDR1 is SGHVS and CDR2 is FQNEAQ. The CDR3 loop spans 17 amino acids. The CDR3 region is CASSLWPRGGITDTQYF. The CDR3 DNA reads as TGTGCCAGCAGCTTATGGCCCCGCGGGGGCATCACAGATACGCAGTATTTT.

The chain uses TRBV29-1 and TRBJ2-2, with D hard to call. The germline gives CDR1 SQVTM, CDR2 ANQGSEA. V was trimmed by 5 bases and J by 0 bases, leaving 10 bases between them. The CDR3 loop spans 14 amino acids. The CDR3 region is CSVLTHANTGELFF. The CDR3 nucleotides are TGCAGCGTTCTGACACACGCGAACACCGGGGAGCTGTTTTTT.

The chain employs TRBV18 and TRBJ1-6; D ambiguous. The V end was cut by 2 bases, the J end by 10 bases, with 12 bases between. Germline CDR1 KGHSH, CDR2 LQKENI. The CDR3 contains 14 residues. CDR3 residues: CASSPEFASSPLHF. In DNA form, the CDR3 reads TGTGCCAGCTCACCAGAATTTGCGTCGTCACCCCTCCACTTT.

This sequence joins TRBV9 and TRBJ2-2; TRBD2 agrees at 9 bases. Germline V gives CDR1 SGDLS, CDR2 YYNGEE. Trimming took 2 bases from V and 4 from J; bases not matched to a gene: 15. There are 19 residues in the CDR3. This CDR3 is CASSVPQSSGGLPTGELFF. DNA for the CDR3: TGTGCCAGCAGCGTCCCCCAGAGTAGCGGGGGCCTGCCCACCGGGGAGCTGTTTTTT.

V gene TRBV5-6 combines with J gene TRBJ2-5; D is ambiguous. This CDR3 has 12 residues. Trimming pared 3 bases from V and 4 bases from J, leaving 7 bases between. CDR1 is SGHDT, CDR2 YYEEEE, per germline. CDR3 nucleotide sequence: TGTGCCAGCAGCTCGCTCAGAGAGACCCAGTACTTC. Translating it yields CASSSLRETQYF.

This clone was recorded a few times. The chain joins TRBV30 to TRBJ2-7, with D unresolved. V lost 3 bases, J lost 2 bases, and 8 bases lay in between. Looked up from germline, CDR1 is GTSNPN and CDR2 is SVGIG (reference sequence). The CDR3 covers 12 residues. The CDR3, as DNA: TGTGCCTGGAGCAGCGTTACCTACGAGCAGTACTTC. Encoded protein: CAWSSVTYEQYF.